A single TCR beta chain is shown here with its context. The antigen remains unidentified. The entry originates in a study of graft-versus-host responses after intestinal transplantation. This CDR3 spans 14 amino acids. Germline CDR1 SGHNT, CDR2 YYREEE (reference sequence). V shed 4 bases and J 1 base; nucleotides not matched to a gene: 2. Libraries were prepared by immunoSEQ multiplex PCR; TCRdb keeps only in-frame clonotypes and omits some of them. The table includes roughly 120,000 clones, about nine tenths detected once. This receptor was obtained from a human donor who received an intestinal transplant. The material sequenced was unstimulated CD4+ T cells sorted from spleen or lymph node cells, taken before intestinal transplant. The chain carries TRBV5-4 and TRBJ2-3; TRBD2 matches 8 bases. CDR3 residues: CASSQTSGTDTQYF. The CDR3 DNA sequence: TGTGCCAGCAGCCAGACTAGCGGCACAGATACGCAGTATTTT.